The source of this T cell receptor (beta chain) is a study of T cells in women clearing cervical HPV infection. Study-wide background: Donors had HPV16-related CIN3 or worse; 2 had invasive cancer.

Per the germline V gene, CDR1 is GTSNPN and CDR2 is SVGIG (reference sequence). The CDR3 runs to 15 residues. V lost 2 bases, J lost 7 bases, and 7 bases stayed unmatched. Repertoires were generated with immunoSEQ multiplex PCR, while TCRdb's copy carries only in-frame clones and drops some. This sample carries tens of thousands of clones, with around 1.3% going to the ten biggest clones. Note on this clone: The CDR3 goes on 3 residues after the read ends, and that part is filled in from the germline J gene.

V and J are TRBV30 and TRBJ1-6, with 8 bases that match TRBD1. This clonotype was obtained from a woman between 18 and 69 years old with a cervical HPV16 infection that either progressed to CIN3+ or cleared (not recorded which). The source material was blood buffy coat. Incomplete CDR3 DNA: TGTGCCTGGAGTAACAGGGGGACCTCGAATTCACCC. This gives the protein CAWSNRGTSNSP. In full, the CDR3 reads CAWSNRGTSNSPLHF.